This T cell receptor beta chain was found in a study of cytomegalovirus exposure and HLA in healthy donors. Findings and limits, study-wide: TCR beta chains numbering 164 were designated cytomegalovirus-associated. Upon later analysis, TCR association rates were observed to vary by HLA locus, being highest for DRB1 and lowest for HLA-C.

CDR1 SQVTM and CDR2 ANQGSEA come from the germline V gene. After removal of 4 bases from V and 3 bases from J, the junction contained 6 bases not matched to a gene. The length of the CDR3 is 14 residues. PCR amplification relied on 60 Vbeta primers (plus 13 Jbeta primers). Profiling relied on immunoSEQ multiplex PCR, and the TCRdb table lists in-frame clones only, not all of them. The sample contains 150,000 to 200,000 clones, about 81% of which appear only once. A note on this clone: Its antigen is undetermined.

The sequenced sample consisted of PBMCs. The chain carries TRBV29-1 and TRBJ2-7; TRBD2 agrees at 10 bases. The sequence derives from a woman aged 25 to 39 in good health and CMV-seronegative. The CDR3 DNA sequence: TGCAGCGTTGTAATAGCGGGAGGTCTCTACGAGCAGTACTTC. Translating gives CSVVIAGGLYEQYF.